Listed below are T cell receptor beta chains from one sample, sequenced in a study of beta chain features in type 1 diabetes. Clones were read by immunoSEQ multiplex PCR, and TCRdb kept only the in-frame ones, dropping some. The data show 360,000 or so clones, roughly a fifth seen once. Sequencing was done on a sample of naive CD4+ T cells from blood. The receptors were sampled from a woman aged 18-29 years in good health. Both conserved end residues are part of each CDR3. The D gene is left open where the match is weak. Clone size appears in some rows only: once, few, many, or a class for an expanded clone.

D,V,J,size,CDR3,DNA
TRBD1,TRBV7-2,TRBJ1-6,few,CASSPNQGAESPLHF,TGTGCCAGCAGTCCCAATCAGGGGGCGGAATCACCCCTCCACTTT
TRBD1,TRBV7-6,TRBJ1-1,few,CASSYQQGRTEAFF,TGTGCCAGCAGTTACCAACAGGGGCGAACTGAAGCTTTCTTT
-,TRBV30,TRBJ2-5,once,CAWSKAGVGETQYF,TGTGCCTGGAGTAAGGCGGGCGTCGGAGAGACCCAGTACTTC
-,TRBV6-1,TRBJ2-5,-,CAGGSQYF,TGTGCCGGGGGGTCCCAGTACTTC
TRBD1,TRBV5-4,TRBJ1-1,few,CASSFGQGWTEAFF,TGTGCCAGCAGCTTCGGACAGGGATGGACTGAAGCTTTCTTT
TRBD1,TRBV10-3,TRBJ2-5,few,CAIRSTGDQETQYF,TGTGCCATCAGAAGCACAGGGGACCAAGAGACCCAGTACTTC
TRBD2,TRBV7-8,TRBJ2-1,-,CASSLATSGGAREQFF,TGTGCCAGCAGCTTAGCTACGAGCGGGGGGGCCAGGGAGCAGTTCTTC
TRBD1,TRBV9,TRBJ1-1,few,CASSVGDREEAFF,TGTGCCAGCAGCGTAGGGGACAGGGAGGAAGCTTTCTTT
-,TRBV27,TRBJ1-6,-,CASSPRQENSPLHF,TGTGCCAGCAGTCCCCGACAGGAAAATTCACCCCTCCACTTT
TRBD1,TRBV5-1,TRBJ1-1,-,CASSLVPQGLNTEAFF,TGCGCCAGCAGCTTGGTCCCACAGGGGCTGAACACTGAAGCTTTCTTT
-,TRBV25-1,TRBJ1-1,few,CASSRQENTEAFF,TGTGCCAGCAGTAGACAGGAGAACACTGAAGCTTTCTTT
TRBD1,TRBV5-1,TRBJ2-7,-,CASSYRTGAYEQYF,TGCGCCAGCAGTTATAGGACAGGGGCCTACGAGCAGTACTTC
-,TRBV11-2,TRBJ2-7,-,CASSQNTDEQYF,TGTGCCAGCAGCCAGAATACCGACGAGCAGTACTTC
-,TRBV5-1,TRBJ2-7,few,CASSLDYSRNEQYF,TGCGCCAGCAGCTTGGACTACTCTCGGAACGAGCAGTACTTC
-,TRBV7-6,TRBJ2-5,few,CASSSLTSETQYF,TGTGCCAGCAGCTCGTTGACTAGTGAGACCCAGTACTTC
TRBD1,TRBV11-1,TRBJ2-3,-,CASSASGGKGDTQYF,TGTGCCAGCAGCGCATCAGGGGGAAAAGGAGATACGCAGTATTTT
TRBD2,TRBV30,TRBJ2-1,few,CACPRSGRGDEQFF,TGTGCCTGCCCGAGGAGCGGGAGGGGGGATGAGCAGTTCTTC
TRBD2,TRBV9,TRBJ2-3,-,CASSGTLAGTQYF,TGTGCCAGCAGCGGGACTCTAGCGGGAACGCAGTATTTT
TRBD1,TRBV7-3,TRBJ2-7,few,CASSSRTGNTYEQYF,TGTGCCAGCAGCTCCCGGACAGGGAACACCTACGAGCAGTACTTC
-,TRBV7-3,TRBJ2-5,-,CASSPGGPGETQYF,TGTGCCAGCAGTCCGGGGGGCCCGGGAGAGACCCAGTACTTC
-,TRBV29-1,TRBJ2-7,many,CSVSDYYEQYF,TGCAGCGTCTCAGACTACTACGAGCAGTACTTC
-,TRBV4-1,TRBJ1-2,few,CASSLLQVGYGYTF,TGCGCCAGCAGCCTATTACAGGTTGGCTATGGCTACACCTTC
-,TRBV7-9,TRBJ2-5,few,CASSQDVGAQYF,TGTGCCAGCAGCCAGGACGTAGGGGCCCAGTACTTC
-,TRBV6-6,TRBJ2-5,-,CASTITGQGETQYF,TGTGCCAGCACCATTACAGGGCAGGGCGAGACCCAGTACTTC
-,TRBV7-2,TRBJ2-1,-,CASSLQLGDNEQFF,TGTGCCAGCAGCCTACAGCTCGGTGACAATGAGCAGTTCTTC
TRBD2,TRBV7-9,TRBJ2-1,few,CASSLEAGAYEQFF,TGTGCCAGCAGCTTAGAAGCGGGAGCTTATGAGCAGTTCTTC
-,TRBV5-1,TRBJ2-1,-,CASSLGGGAQDEQFF,TGCGCCAGCAGCTTGGGAGGGGGGGCCCAGGATGAGCAGTTCTTC
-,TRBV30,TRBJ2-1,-,CAWSLNLWNEQFF,TGTGCCTGGAGCCTAAATTTGTGGAATGAGCAGTTCTTC
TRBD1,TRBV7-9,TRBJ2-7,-,CASTGGQGQPGFHEQYF,TGTGCCAGCACTGGCGGACAGGGCCAACCTGGATTCCACGAGCAGTACTTC
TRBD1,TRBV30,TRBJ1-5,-,CAWSVTGGQPQHF,TGTGCCTGGAGTGTTACAGGGGGTCAGCCCCAGCATTTT
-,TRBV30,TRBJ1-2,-,CAWSAQGSYGYTF,TGTGCCTGGAGTGCGCAGGGAAGCTATGGCTACACCTTC
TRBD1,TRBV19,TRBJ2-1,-,CASSPTGQGVHEQFF,TGTGCCAGTAGCCCCACGGGACAGGGTGTCCATGAGCAGTTCTTC
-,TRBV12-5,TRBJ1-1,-,CASGLVPGDSFF,TGTGCTAGTGGTTTGGTACCCGGGGACTCTTTCTTT
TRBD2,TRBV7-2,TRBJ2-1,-,CASSFASGGPEQFF,TGTGCCAGCAGCTTTGCTAGCGGGGGACCTGAGCAGTTCTTC
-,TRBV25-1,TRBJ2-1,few,CASALAGANEQFF,TGTGCCAGCGCACTCGCGGGGGCGAATGAGCAGTTCTTC
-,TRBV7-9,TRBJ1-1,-,CASSPPRNTEAFF,TGTGCCAGCAGCCCCCCTAGGAACACTGAAGCTTTCTTT
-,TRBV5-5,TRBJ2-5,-,CASSSAPGAGETQYF,TGTGCCAGCAGCTCCGCCCCGGGAGCGGGCGAGACCCAGTACTTC
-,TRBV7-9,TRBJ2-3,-,CASSHGLDSTDTQYF,TGTGCCAGCAGCCACGGACTGGACAGCACAGATACGCAGTATTTT
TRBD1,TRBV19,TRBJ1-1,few,CASTQDRLNTEAFF,TGTGCCAGTACCCAGGACAGGCTGAACACTGAAGCTTTCTTT
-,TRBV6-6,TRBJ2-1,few,CASSYPSSVANNEQFF,TGTGCCAGCAGTTACCCGAGCAGCGTCGCAAACAATGAGCAGTTCTTC
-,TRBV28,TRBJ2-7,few,CASTPSGTPSYF,TGTGCCAGCACCCCTTCCGGGACACCGTCGTACTTC
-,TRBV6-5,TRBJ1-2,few,CASSYSRVGNYGYTF,TGTGCCAGCAGTTACTCGAGGGTCGGAAACTATGGCTACACCTTC
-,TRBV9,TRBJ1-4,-,CASSVATVGGEKLFF,TGTGCCAGCAGCGTAGCTACCGTCGGGGGTGAAAAACTGTTTTTT
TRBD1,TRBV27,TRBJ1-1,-,CASSLLGQGAGTEAFF,TGTGCCAGCAGTTTATTAGGCCAGGGGGCAGGTACTGAAGCTTTCTTT